Included here is one T cell receptor (beta chain) sequence, with context. Its target is unknown. In the same sample, other DNA sequences code for this CDR3. Sequencing was performed with immunoSEQ multiplex PCR; in TCRdb, only in-frame clones are kept and a portion is missing. The sample yields about 2.5 million clones, roughly 92% seen once. The data belong to a study of shared clonotypes between healthy human individuals. Turning to the study itself: The donor pool was made up of a couple of women and three men aged 18 to 49. Overall study findings and caveats: The study drew on few donors, limiting represented genetic and exposure-history diversity. Memory subsets had estimated richness that was generally smaller than that of naive subsets.

The CDR3 is 16 residues long. CDR1 is MDHEN and CDR2 is SYDVKM in the germline V gene. V was pared by 6 bases and J by 4 bases, with 19 bases between. This receptor was taken from a man between 18 and 29 years old in good health. Some clones in this sample may be carry-over from other donors' samples. Material for sequencing was naive CD4+ T cells from PBMCs. The subset denotes: CD45RA+ positively selected. The chain employs TRBV28 and TRBJ1-5; tentative D call: TRBD1 (6 bases). The DNA of the CDR3 is TGTGCCAGCAGCTCGGCCGGAACAGGGCGGAATCAGCCCCAGCATTTT. Translated: CASSSAGTGRNQPQHF.